This T cell receptor beta chain was sequenced during a study of blood T cell repertoires in COVID-19. Enrollees, about 18 to 89 years old, lived in 24 US areas. V was cut by 0 bases and J by 5 bases, with 25 bases left in between. The CDR3 has 20 amino acids. Germline CDR1 and CDR2: LGHDT and YNNKEL (reference sequence). Source study methods: Estimated nucleated cell counts came from reference gene primer amplification. TCRdb's table, derived via immunoSEQ multiplex PCR, lists solely in-frame clones and lacks some. That table furnishes V, J and clone size, whereas the DNA furnished D and trimming. Of hundreds of thousands of clones in the sample, over 75% were seen once.

The sequenced sample was PBMCs or T cells enriched from blood (not recorded which). V is TRBV3-1 (or the pseudogene TRBV3-2) and J is TRBJ2-2, with D possibly being TRBD1 (5 bases). The TCR sequence derives from a woman between 40 and 50 years old who had recovered from COVID-19. CDR3 bases: TGTGCCAGCAGCCAAGATGGTCTAATTGGGCTCCGGGCAGGGACCGGGGAGCTGTTTTTT. The encoded protein is CASSQDGLIGLRAGTGELFF.